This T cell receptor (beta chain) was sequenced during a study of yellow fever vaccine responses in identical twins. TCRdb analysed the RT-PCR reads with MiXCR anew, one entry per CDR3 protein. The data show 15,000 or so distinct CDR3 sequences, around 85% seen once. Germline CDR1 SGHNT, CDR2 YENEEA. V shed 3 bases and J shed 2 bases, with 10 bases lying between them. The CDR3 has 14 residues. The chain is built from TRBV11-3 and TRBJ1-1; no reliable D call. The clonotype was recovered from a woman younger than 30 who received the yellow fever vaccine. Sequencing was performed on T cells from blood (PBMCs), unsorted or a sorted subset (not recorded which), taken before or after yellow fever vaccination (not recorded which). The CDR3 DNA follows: TGTGCCAGCAGCTTGCGGCAGACAAACACTGAAGCTTTCTTT. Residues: CASSLRQTNTEAFF.